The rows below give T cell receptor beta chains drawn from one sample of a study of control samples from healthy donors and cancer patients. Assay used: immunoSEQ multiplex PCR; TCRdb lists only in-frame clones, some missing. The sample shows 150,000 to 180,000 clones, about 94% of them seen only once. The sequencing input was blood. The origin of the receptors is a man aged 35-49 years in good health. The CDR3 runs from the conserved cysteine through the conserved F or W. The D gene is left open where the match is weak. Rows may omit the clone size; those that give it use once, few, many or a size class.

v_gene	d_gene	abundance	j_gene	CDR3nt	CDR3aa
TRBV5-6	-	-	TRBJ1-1	TGTGCCAGCAGCCCCCCTGGGCCGATGAACACTGAAGCTTTCTTT	CASSPPGPMNTEAFF
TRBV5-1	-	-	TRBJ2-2	TGCGCCAGCAGTTCAAACAGGGCATCGAACACCGGGGAGCTGTTTTTT	CASSSNRASNTGELFF
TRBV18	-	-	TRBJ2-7	TGTGCCAGCTCACCCGAGAACAGAAACTCCTACGAGCAGTACTTC	CASSPENRNSYEQYF
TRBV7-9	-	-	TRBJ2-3	TGTGCCAGCAGCTCATCTTTCACAGATACGCAGTATTTT	CASSSSFTDTQYF
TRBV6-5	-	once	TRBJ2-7	TGTGCCAGCACCACAGGGGGGGTTCAGGAGCAGTACTTC	CASTTGGVQEQYF
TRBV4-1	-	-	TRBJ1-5	TGCGCCAGCAGCCAAGATCGCCCTTTTAATCAGCCCCAGCATTTT	CASSQDRPFNQPQHF
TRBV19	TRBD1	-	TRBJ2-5	TGTGCCAGTAGTACCCAGACAGGGTCAGAGACCCAGTACTTC	CASSTQTGSETQYF
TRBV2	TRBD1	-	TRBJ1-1	TGTGCCAGCAGTGAAGCGACAGGGTTCGGCACTGAAGCTTTCTTT	CASSEATGFGTEAFF
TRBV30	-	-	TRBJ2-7	TGTGCCTGGAGTGTCCTAGGGGACCCCCTCATTGCCTACGAGCAGTACTTC	CAWSVLGDPLIAYEQYF
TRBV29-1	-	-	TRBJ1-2	TGCAGCGGGGTCGGCTCACCGGACTATGGCTACACCTTC	CSGVGSPDYGYTF
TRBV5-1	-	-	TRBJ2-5	TGCGCCAGCAGCCCCTTAATGAGGGGGGTACAAGAGACCCAGTACTTC	CASSPLMRGVQETQYF